Listed below are T cell receptor beta chains from one sample, sequenced in a study of blood T cell repertoires in COVID-19. Only in-frame clones appear in the TCRdb table, and some are missing; sequencing was by immunoSEQ multiplex PCR. The repertoire has 40,000 to 55,000 clones, more than 80% of them found once; the top ten carry around 0.34%. Sequencing used peripheral blood. All receptors derive from a man in his fifties with COVID-19, enrolled during active disease. CDR3s include the opening cysteine and the closing phenylalanine or tryptophan. A D gene is named only where the DNA matches it firmly. Expanded clones get a size class; other rows say once, few or many, or leave the size out.

clone size: .; J gene: TRBJ2-5; CDR3 length: 15; D gene: TRBD2; V gene: TRBV10-3; CDR3 DNA: TGTGCCATCAGGGGACTAGCGGGAGATCAGGAGACCCAGTACTTC; CDR3 protein: CAIRGLAGDQETQYF
clone size: .; J gene: TRBJ2-7; CDR3 length: 14; D gene: .; V gene: TRBV5-4; CDR3 DNA: TGTGCCAGCAGCAAGGCAGGGTTGGCCTACGAGCAGTACTTC; CDR3 protein: CASSKAGLAYEQYF
clone size: .; J gene: TRBJ1-6; CDR3 length: 18; D gene: TRBD1; V gene: TRBV27; CDR3 DNA: TGTGCCAGCAGACCTTACAGGGGGGATAGCTCCTATAATTCACCCCTCCACTTT; CDR3 protein: CASRPYRGDSSYNSPLHF
clone size: once; J gene: TRBJ1-1; CDR3 length: 14; D gene: TRBD1; V gene: TRBV5-1; CDR3 DNA: TGCGCCAGCAGTTCCGGGACAGCGAACACTGAAGCTTTCTTT; CDR3 protein: CASSSGTANTEAFF
clone size: .; J gene: TRBJ2-7; CDR3 length: 15; D gene: TRBD1; V gene: TRBV4-1; CDR3 DNA: TGCGCCAGCAGCCAACCCGGGACAGGGGCCTACGAGCAGTACTTC; CDR3 protein: CASSQPGTGAYEQYF
clone size: .; J gene: TRBJ1-3; CDR3 length: 15; D gene: .; V gene: TRBV5-5; CDR3 DNA: TGTGCCAGCAGCCCCACGGTGACAGGTGGAAACACCATATATTTT; CDR3 protein: CASSPTVTGGNTIYF
clone size: .; J gene: TRBJ2-1; CDR3 length: 15; D gene: TRBD1; V gene: TRBV27; CDR3 DNA: TGTGCCAGCCGGGAACCGGGACAGATTAACAATGAGCAGTTCTTC; CDR3 protein: CASREPGQINNEQFF
clone size: .; J gene: TRBJ2-7; CDR3 length: 14; D gene: .; V gene: TRBV7-2; CDR3 DNA: TGTGCCAGCAGCTTAGAGCACAGGTCGGACGAGCAGTACTTC; CDR3 protein: CASSLEHRSDEQYF
clone size: .; J gene: TRBJ2-1; CDR3 length: 13; D gene: TRBD1; V gene: TRBV29-1; CDR3 DNA: TGCAGCGTTACAGGGGAATCCTACAATGAGCAGTTCTTC; CDR3 protein: CSVTGESYNEQFF
clone size: .; J gene: TRBJ1-5; CDR3 length: 13; D gene: .; V gene: TRBV5-1; CDR3 DNA: TGCGCCAGCTCGAATACAGGAGATCAGCCCCAGCATTTT; CDR3 protein: CASSNTGDQPQHF
clone size: .; J gene: TRBJ1-6; CDR3 length: 17; D gene: .; V gene: TRBV7-2; CDR3 DNA: TGTGCCAGCAGCTTAGTTCTGGGGGGGGCAGGTAATTCACCCCTCCACTTT; CDR3 protein: CASSLVLGGAGNSPLHF
clone size: .; J gene: TRBJ2-2; CDR3 length: 12; D gene: .; V gene: TRBV29-1; CDR3 DNA: TGCAGCGTTGGGGAGAGAACCGGGGAGCTGTTTTTT; CDR3 protein: CSVGERTGELFF
clone size: .; J gene: TRBJ1-1; CDR3 length: 14; D gene: .; V gene: TRBV21-1; CDR3 DNA: TGTGCCAGCAGCAACGGCAGGGAGGACACTGAAGCTTTCTTT; CDR3 protein: CASSNGREDTEAFF